Below, 20 T cell receptor beta chains from the same sample are listed, as sequenced in a study of T-cell memory formation after mild COVID-19. TCRdb reprocessed the 5' RACE reads via MiXCR and lists one record per CDR3 protein. Of around 200,000 distinct CDR3 sequences in the sample, under 20% are singletons; the top ten hold 3.9%. The sample taken for sequencing was PBMCs or a T cell subset sorted from them (not recorded which). The receptors shown here come from a young man who had mild COVID-19 (a few samples of this study predate the infection). Cell type and time point are not known.

The chain recombines TRBV27 with TRBJ2-2, with D uncertain. The germline gives CDR1 MNHEY, CDR2 SMNVEV (reference sequence). The CDR3 length is 16 residues. V shed 6 bases and J shed 5 bases, with 19 bases lying between them. CDR3 amino acids: CASSPYRALVTGELFF. CDR3 DNA: TGTGCCAGCAGCCCATACAGAGCCTTGGTTACCGGGGAGCTGTTTTTT.

This clonotype turned up a few times. The chain joins TRBV15 to TRBJ2-1; D remains ambiguous. V was shortened by 1 base and J by 5 bases, with 9 bases between the two germline ends. From germline, CDR1 is LNHNV and CDR2 YYDKDF (reference sequence). The CDR3 length is 14 residues. The CDR3 region is CATSRVDGNNEQFF. CDR3 DNA sequence: TGTGCCACCAGCAGAGTGGACGGAAACAATGAGCAGTTCTTC. The whole variable domain, remainder taken from reference TRBV15 and TRBJ2-1, is DAMVIQNPRYQVTQFGKPVTLSCSQTLNHNVMYWYQQKSSQAPKLLFHYYDKDFNNEADTPDNFQSRRPNTSFCFLDIRSPGLGDTAMYLCATSRVDGNNEQFFGPGTRLTVL.

The chain couples TRBV7-2 to TRBJ1-1, with D possibly TRBD1 on 6 matching bases. Deletions cut 7 bases from V and 4 bases from J, with 19 bases between. Looked up from germline, CDR1 is SGHTA and CDR2 is FQGNSA. The CDR3 is 15 amino acids. For the CDR3, the DNA is TGTGCCAGCATCCTGGTTTGGGGGCTCGGCACTGAAGCTTTCTTT. Its translation is CASILVWGLGTEAFF.

J is TRBJ1-1 and V is TRBV20-1; D is perhaps TRBD1 (6 bases). CDR1 and CDR2 from the germline V gene are DFQATT and SNEGSKA (reference sequence). Trimming removed 6 bases at V and 5 bases at J, with 10 bases between. The length of the CDR3 is 11 residues. This chain's CDR3 is CSASQGTEAFF. The CDR3 nucleotides read TGCAGTGCCAGTCAGGGGACTGAAGCTTTCTTT.

This clonotype was observed a handful of times. The J gene is TRBJ2-3, the V gene TRBV6-2 or TRBV6-3; D possibly corresponds to TRBD2 (5 bases). Germline CDR1 and CDR2: MNHEY and SVGEGT. This CDR3 region has 13 residues. V lost 3 bases and J 7 bases, leaving 11 bases between the germline ends. The CDR3 coding sequence is TGTGCCAGCAGTTATATCGAGACTAATACGCAGTATTTT. Its translation: CASSYIETNTQYF.

The chain recombines TRBV11-2 with TRBJ2-1; TRBD2 agrees at 8 bases. The CDR3 is made up of 14 amino acids. Germline CDR1 and CDR2: SGHAT and FQNNGV. V was clipped by 2 bases and J by 8 bases; unmatched bases: 5. The CDR3, as DNA: TGTGCCAGCAGCTTATCGGGGGGGGCGTATGAGCAGTTCTTC. The encoded protein is CASSLSGGAYEQFF.

The rearrangement links TRBV27 to TRBJ1-1, with no clear D. V was clipped by 3 bases and J by 3 bases, with 14 bases between them. This CDR3 has 15 amino acids. Germline V lookup: CDR1 MNHEY, CDR2 SMNVEV (reference sequence). This CDR3 reads CASSFGGGEHTEAFF. The DNA for the CDR3 is TGTGCCAGCAGTTTTGGTGGAGGCGAGCACACTGAAGCTTTCTTT.

J is TRBJ2-7 and V is TRBV18; 7 nucleotides line up with TRBD2. Trimming cost V 2 bases and J 7 bases; bases outside gene matches: 5. Per the germline V gene, CDR1 is KGHSH and CDR2 is LQKENI. The CDR3 is 13 residues long. In DNA form, the CDR3 reads TGTGCCAGCTCACCAGGTTTAGCGGGTGAGCAGTACTTC. This translates into CASSPGLAGEQYF.

The chain uses TRBV7-8 and TRBJ2-5, with unresolved D. This CDR3 has 16 residues. Trimming shortened V by 0 bases and J by 5 bases, and 16 bases separated the two germline ends. Per the germline V gene, CDR1 is SGHVS and CDR2 is FQNEAQ. CDR3 nucleotides: TGTGCCAGCAGCTTAGCCCGCCAGTTTGGTAGGGAGACCCAGTACTTC. Its protein is CASSLARQFGRETQYF. The full variable domain, completed using reference TRBV7-8 and TRBJ2-5, is GAGVSQSPRYKVAKRGQDVALRCDPISGHVSLFWYQQALGQGPEFLTYFQNEAQLDKSGLPSDRFFAERPEGSVSTLKIQRTQQEDSAVYLCASSLARQFGRETQYFGPGTRLLVL.

In its sample, this clonotype was seen many times. In nucleotides, the CDR3 is TGTGCCAGCAGCCCGACAGTTACCGGAAAACTGTTTTTT. Encoded protein: CASSPTVTGKLFF. The chain uses TRBV14 and TRBJ1-4, with TRBD1 as a possible D gene (5 bases). The CDR3 loop spans 13 amino acids. V lost 4 bases to trimming and J lost 10 bases, with 13 bases between them. Germline CDR1 SGHDN, CDR2 FVKESK.

This chain uses TRBV15 with TRBJ1-4, with D possibly TRBD1 on 5 matching bases. Germline V gene lookup returns CDR1 LNHNV and CDR2 YYDKDF (reference sequence). Trimming shortened V by 5 bases and J by 5 bases, and 15 bases separated the two germline ends. The CDR3 runs 15 residues. The DNA for the CDR3 is TGTGCCACCAGCCCCCGACAGCAAACGAATGAAAAACTGTTTTTT. Protein: CATSPRQQTNEKLFF.

J is TRBJ1-1 and V is TRBV6-2 or TRBV6-3; 9 bases line up with TRBD1. Trimming removed 2 bases from V and 7 bases from J; junction bases left unmatched: 2. The V gene's germline CDR1 is MNHEY and CDR2 SVGEGT. This CDR3 is 13 amino acids long. CDR3 in amino acids: CASSYEGQGEAFF. The CDR3 DNA follows: TGTGCCAGCAGTTACGAGGGACAGGGTGAAGCTTTCTTT.

The rearrangement links TRBV11-2 to TRBJ1-2; 8 bases line up with TRBD1. Germline V CDR1 and CDR2: SGHAT, FQNNGV. Trimming took 4 bases from V and 8 from J; bases not matched to a gene: 9. The CDR3 covers 14 residues. The DNA of the CDR3 is TGTGCCAGCAGCTGGGTCCAGGGGGCGCAAGGCTACACCTTC. Translation: CASSWVQGAQGYTF.

This clonotype was found many times. The rearrangement links TRBV10-3 to TRBJ2-2, with D possibly TRBD2 on 7 matching bases. Germline assignment: CDR1 ENHRY and CDR2 SYGVKD. V was cut by 10 bases and J by 6 bases, with 15 bases left in between. This CDR3 is 13 amino acids long. CDR3 loop: CASRGADAGELFF. Here the CDR3 DNA reads TGTGCCAGTCGGGGGGCCGACGCCGGGGAGCTGTTTTTT.

CDR3 bases: TGTGCCAGCAGCTTAGTGAGGGGAGAGACCCAGTACTTC. This sequence encodes CASSLVRGETQYF. The J gene is TRBJ2-5, the V gene TRBV7-2; the D gene could be TRBD1 or TRBD2 (5 bases each). Germline values: CDR1 SGHTA, CDR2 FQGNSA. Trimming left V 1 base short and J 4 bases short, with 7 bases between. The CDR3 covers 13 residues.

This clonotype was counted a single time. The chain combines TRBV18 with TRBJ1-1; D call uncertain. The V gene's germline CDR1 is KGHSH and CDR2 LQKENI. The V gene lost 3 bases and the J gene lost 4 bases, with 18 bases spanning the gap. The CDR3 covers 16 residues. CDR3 nucleotides: TGTGCCAGCTCACCCCGGGGATCCTCACTCGGCACTGAAGCTTTCTTT. Translating gives CASSPRGSSLGTEAFF.

The chain couples TRBV20-1 to TRBJ1-6; tentative D call: TRBD1 (5 bases). Germline-derived CDR1 and CDR2 are DFQATT and SNEGSKA (reference sequence). There are 13 residues in the CDR3. V lost 1 base, J lost 9 bases, and 10 bases lay in between. The CDR3 DNA reads as TGCAGTGCTAGAGTAGCCGGGACTTCACCCCTCCACTTT. Translating gives CSARVAGTSPLHF.

This clonotype was detected only a few times. This sequence joins TRBV12-3 or TRBV12-4 and TRBJ1-2; D gene unclear. Trimming shortened V by 2 bases and J by 4 bases, and 5 bases separated the two germline ends. The CDR3 covers 12 residues. The CDR3 sequence: CASSLQSYGYTF. The CDR3 DNA is TGTGCCAGCAGTTTACAGTCCTATGGCTACACCTTC.

This clonotype occurred a few times. This sequence joins TRBV7-8 and TRBJ2-7, with 11 bases identical to TRBD1. Per germline, CDR1 SGHVS and CDR2 FQNEAQ. This CDR3 spans 12 amino acids. V lost 5 bases and J lost 9; bases outside the gene matches: 3. This CDR3 reads CASSTGQGAQYV. For the CDR3, the DNA is TGTGCCAGCAGCACCGGACAGGGGGCGCAGTACGTC.

This clonotype was detected a few times. The chain carries TRBV7-6 and TRBJ2-7; TRBD1 agrees at 7 bases. This CDR3 contains 17 residues. Trimming cost V 1 base and J 2 bases; bases outside gene matches: 11. Germline CDR1 SGHVS, CDR2 FNYEAQ. The CDR3 region has the DNA TGTGCCAGCAGCTTAGGACAGCCGACAGGGCCCACCTACGAGCAGTACTTC. Amino acids: CASSLGQPTGPTYEQYF.